This T cell receptor (beta chain) was profiled in a study of blood T cell repertoires in COVID-19. Turning to the study itself: Collection of acute and convalescent COVID-19 samples took place in the United States, Italy and Spain. PBMCs, B-cell-depleted T cells, or T cells were the source of the cDNA or gDNA that made up the material.

Methods used by the authors: Amplified reference gene primers provided the basis for estimating nucleated cell counts. This table comes from immunoSEQ multiplex PCR, and its TCRdb copy is limited to in-frame clones, with some not included. The V and J calls and clone size come from that table; D and trimming were worked out from the DNA. This table holds 140,000 or so clones, 88% found once. The count of this clone is one. During active infection, Seattle patients enrolled and were then monitored through disease. Per germline, CDR1 SQVTM and CDR2 ANQGSEA. This CDR3 comprises 14 residues. The ends lost 7 bases at V and 4 bases at J; junction bases unmatched: 11.

This TCR derives from a human donor with COVID-19, enrolled during active disease. The donor label of this sample is uncertain. The material sequenced was peripheral blood. This sequence joins TRBV29-1 and TRBJ1-2, with 8 bases matching TRBD1. CDR3 coding DNA: TGCAGCGCCGCAGGGGGCGCCGTCGGCTATGGCTACACCTTC. Its protein is CSAAGGAVGYGYTF.